This is a list of T cell receptor beta chains from one sample in a study of blood T cell repertoires in COVID-19. Sequencing was performed with immunoSEQ multiplex PCR; in TCRdb, only in-frame clones are kept and a portion is missing. Of fewer than 300,000 clones in the sample, 70% to 85% were seen once. Sample: peripheral blood. These receptors were collected from a human donor with COVID-19, enrolled during active disease. The donor label of this sample is uncertain. Each CDR3 is given with its conserved first and last residue. The D gene is left open where the match is weak. Some rows have no size entry. The others give once, few or many, or a class for an expanded clone.

-	TRBV6-4	TRBJ2-7	TRBD2	CASSELAGSYEQYF	TGTGCCAGCAGTGAACTAGCGGGTTCCTACGAGCAGTACTTC
-	TRBV29-1	TRBJ2-1	-	CSGGGGGSSYNEQFF	TGCAGCGGTGGTGGGGGCGGGAGTTCTTACAATGAGCAGTTCTTC
-	TRBV5-4	TRBJ1-2	TRBD1	CASSPPIGQGAYGYTF	TGTGCCAGCAGCCCACCAATAGGACAGGGGGCCTATGGCTACACCTTC
once	TRBV11-3	TRBJ2-2	-	CASSLDPGQINTGELFF	TGTGCCAGCAGCTTAGATCCAGGCCAAATCAACACCGGGGAGCTGTTTTTT
-	TRBV5-1	TRBJ2-3	TRBD1	CASRGGTGQNTQYF	TGCGCCAGCAGAGGCGGGACAGGGCAAAATACGCAGTATTTT
-	TRBV2	TRBJ1-2	-	CASSEWDTQLYGYTF	TGTGCCAGCAGTGAGTGGGACACACAACTCTATGGCTACACCTTC
-	TRBV19	TRBJ1-5	TRBD1	CASRTTGDGNQPQHF	TGTGCCAGTAGAACAACAGGGGACGGGAATCAGCCCCAGCATTTT
-	TRBV28	TRBJ2-4	-	CASSLLSGTFEAKNIQYF	TGTGCCAGCAGTTTATTATCTGGGACTTTCGAAGCCAAAAACATTCAGTACTTC
few	TRBV12-3/TRBV12-4	TRBJ2-1	-	CASSLAQYNEQFF	TGTGCCAGCAGCCTAGCCCAATACAATGAGCAGTTCTTC
-	TRBV13	TRBJ1-2	-	CASSRGFGYYGYTF	TGTGCCAGCAGCCGGGGATTCGGATACTATGGCTACACCTTC
-	TRBV3-1/TRBV3-2	TRBJ2-1	TRBD2	CASSQAWEGQNEQFF	TGTGCCAGCAGCCAAGCGTGGGAGGGCCAGAATGAGCAGTTCTTC
-	TRBV21-1	TRBJ1-2	-	CASSKARWDYGYTF	TGTGCCAGCAGCAAAGCGAGGTGGGACTATGGCTACACCTTC
-	TRBV7-2	TRBJ2-3	TRBD2	CASSLDPGLAGSTDTQYF	TGTGCCAGCAGCTTGGATCCGGGACTAGCGGGTAGCACAGATACGCAGTATTTT
-	TRBV5-1	TRBJ1-2	-	CASSPLGSSYGYTF	TGCGCCAGCAGCCCCCTGGGCAGCTCCTATGGCTACACCTTC
-	TRBV28	TRBJ1-1	TRBD1	CASSLDRVGTEAFF	TGTGCCAGCAGTTTAGACAGGGTAGGCACTGAAGCTTTCTTT
once	TRBV28	TRBJ1-5	TRBD1	CASRNRTGTNQPQHF	TGTGCCAGCAGGAACCGGACAGGCACAAATCAGCCCCAGCATTTT
-	TRBV2	TRBJ1-1	-	CASTTLGNTEAFF	TGTGCCAGCACCACTCTTGGGAACACTGAAGCTTTCTTT
-	TRBV29-1	TRBJ1-1	-	CSVGRIPNTEAFF	TGCAGCGTTGGCAGAATACCAAACACTGAAGCTTTCTTT
-	TRBV7-9	TRBJ1-4	-	CASSLAGTGEKLFF	TGTGCCAGCAGCTTAGCCGGGACTGGGGAAAAACTGTTTTTT
-	TRBV18	TRBJ1-1	-	CASSQDSLNTEAFF	TGTGCCAGCTCTCAAGACAGCTTAAACACTGAAGCTTTCTTT
-	TRBV3-1/TRBV3-2	TRBJ2-3	TRBD2	CASSQDMPSGRGSDTQYF	TGTGCCAGCAGCCAAGATATGCCTAGCGGGAGGGGGTCAGATACGCAGTATTTT
-	TRBV11-2	TRBJ1-5	-	CASSLGPGQPQHF	TGTGCCAGCAGCTTAGGGCCTGGTCAGCCCCAGCATTTT
-	TRBV28	TRBJ1-1	TRBD1	CASSPGTANVQFLMNTEAFF	TGTGCCAGCAGTCCAGGGACAGCCAACGTTCAGTTTCTGATGAACACTGAAGCTTTCTTT